Listed below are T cell receptor beta chains from one sample, sequenced in a study of control samples from healthy donors and cancer patients. TCRdb's copy holds only in-frame clones and misses some; the assay was immunoSEQ multiplex PCR. The profile shows around 110,000 clones, approximately 90% of them singletons. The specimen was blood. The receptors shown here come from a woman aged 70 to 79 in good health. Both conserved end residues are part of each CDR3. Fields, in order: D gene, V gene, J gene, clone size, CDR3 DNA, CDR3 protein. A D gene is named only where the DNA matches it firmly. Rows may omit the clone size; those that give it use once, few, many or a size class.

D: NA; V: TRBV6-5; J: TRBJ1-1; size: NA; DNA: TGTGCCAGCAGGGTACGGGACGGCTTGAACACTGAAGCTTTCTTT; CDR3: CASRVRDGLNTEAFF
D: NA; V: TRBV29-1; J: TRBJ1-1; size: NA; DNA: TGCAGCGTTTTCAGGGTTAAGACTGAAGCTTTCTTT; CDR3: CSVFRVKTEAFF
D: NA; V: TRBV2; J: TRBJ2-7; size: NA; DNA: TGTGCCAGCAGTGTGGACAACTACGAGCAGTACTTC; CDR3: CASSVDNYEQYF
D: NA; V: TRBV7-2; J: TRBJ2-1; size: NA; DNA: TGTGCCAGCAGCTTAGCGCAAGGGGTCCTCCGACGGTCGGAGCAGTTCTTC; CDR3: CASSLAQGVLRRSEQFF
D: NA; V: TRBV19; J: TRBJ1-1; size: NA; DNA: TGTGCCGGAGTTGGTAGAGGGGCCAAGGGTACTGAAGCTTTCTTT; CDR3: CAGVGRGAKGTEAFF
D: NA; V: TRBV5-1; J: TRBJ1-4; size: NA; DNA: TGCGCCAGCAGCTTGGGGACAGATGAAAAACTGTTTTTT; CDR3: CASSLGTDEKLFF
D: TRBD1; V: TRBV18; J: TRBJ1-5; size: NA; DNA: TGTGCCAGCTCACGACAGGGGGGGTATAGCAATCAGCCCCAGCATTTT; CDR3: CASSRQGGYSNQPQHF
D: TRBD1; V: TRBV5-1; J: TRBJ2-7; size: NA; DNA: TGCGCCAGCAGCTTGGGACAGGGGGCAAATTTGGACGAGCAGTACTTC; CDR3: CASSLGQGANLDEQYF
D: TRBD2; V: TRBV6-6; J: TRBJ2-5; size: NA; DNA: TGTGCCAGCAGACGACTAGCGGGGGGTTCCTCGGGAGAGACCCAGTACTTC; CDR3: CASRRLAGGSSGETQYF
D: NA; V: TRBV6-4; J: TRBJ2-1; size: once; DNA: TGTCTTACTCGGGGGCTGTACAATGAGCAGTTCTTC; CDR3: CLTRGLYNEQFF
D: NA; V: TRBV11-1; J: TRBJ1-1; size: NA; DNA: TGTGCCAGCAGCTTAGCGCACGGGGGCACTGAAGCTTTCTTT; CDR3: CASSLAHGGTEAFF
D: TRBD1; V: TRBV6-2/TRBV6-3; J: TRBJ1-4; size: NA; DNA: TGTGCCAGCAGTTACAAGGACAGGGAAAAACTGTTTTTT; CDR3: CASSYKDREKLFF
D: NA; V: TRBV19; J: TRBJ2-2; size: NA; DNA: TGTGCCAGTAGCATACAAGTTACCGGGGAGCTGTTTTTT; CDR3: CASSIQVTGELFF
D: NA; V: TRBV29-1; J: TRBJ1-1; size: NA; DNA: TGCAGCGTTGAGCCAACAGGGTTTAGGGCTTTCTTT; CDR3: CSVEPTGFRAFF
D: TRBD2; V: TRBV7-2; J: TRBJ2-7; size: NA; DNA: TGTGCCAGCAGCGGAGGACTAGCCGAGCAGTACTTC; CDR3: CASSGGLAEQYF
D: TRBD2; V: TRBV5-1; J: TRBJ2-1; size: NA; DNA: TGCGCCAGCAGCATGAGCGGGGGGGCCGACTCCTACAATGAGCAGTTCTTC; CDR3: CASSMSGGADSYNEQFF